The clone carrying this TCR beta chain was counted at least ten times. V was cut by 4 bases and J by 0 bases, with 4 bases left in between. The CDR3 covers 13 residues. Germline V gene data show CDR1 as SQVTM and CDR2 as ANQGSEA. This sample was included in a study of CD8+CD57+ T cells in acquired aplastic anemia. Study details: The average for DNA from sorted CD4+ and CD8+ cells was roughly 3 ug.

CD8+CD57+ cell expansion, shown by flow cytometry, had occurred in the patients selected for sequencing. TCR beta VDJ and CDR3 profiles were obtained from a genomic DNA template. Each CDR3 protein gets one entry after TCRdb re-called the reads with MiXCR. Of about 180,000 distinct CDR3 sequences in the sample, roughly half are singletons; the top ten hold 1.8%. The sequence was obtained from a human donor with aplastic anemia. V gene TRBV29-1 combines with J gene TRBJ2-6; D is ambiguous. The sample comprised sorted CD4+, CD8+, or CD8+CD57+ T cells (not recorded which) from PBMCs. CDR3 region: CSVGFSGANVLTF. The CDR3 coding sequence is TGCAGCGTTGGGTTCTCTGGGGCCAACGTCCTGACTTTC.